The 23 T cell receptor beta chains given below trace back to one sample, sequenced in a study of T cell repertoires in cytomegalovirus infection. TCRdb used MiXCR to reprocess the reads, holding one entry per CDR3 protein. The data show a few hundred thousand distinct CDR3 sequences, about two fifths seen once. Their cognate antigens are unknown. The material was cultured PBMCs, obtained from culture after CMV antigen stimulation. The origin of the receptors is a human donor in good health (CMV status not recorded). Some clones in this sample may be carry-over from other donors' samples.

The chain recombines TRBV7-6 with TRBJ1-5; 11 bases line up with TRBD1. The CDR3 length is 13 residues. J was trimmed by 9 bases and V by 8 bases; bases with no gene match: 6. Germline V gives CDR1 SGHVS, CDR2 FNYEAQ. The CDR3 DNA reads as TGTGCCAGCTCGGGACAGGGGGGAGGGCCCCAGCATTTT. It yields the protein CASSGQGGGPQHF.

The V and J genes are TRBV19 and TRBJ1-5; D is unresolved. The CDR3 has 13 amino acids. Trimming pared 3 bases from V and 9 bases from J, leaving 12 bases between. The germline V gene has CDR1 LNHDA and CDR2 SQIVND (reference sequence). Here the CDR3 DNA reads TGTGCCAGTAGTATTAACCCCCACGGGCCCCAGCATTTT. Translated, it gives CASSINPHGPQHF.

This clonotype has a handful of counts. The rearrangement links TRBV7-8 to TRBJ2-2, with D possibly being TRBD1 (5 bases). The CDR3 spans 13 residues. The V gene lost 4 bases and the J gene lost 7 bases, with 10 bases spanning the gap. In germline, CDR1 is SGHVS, CDR2 FQNEAQ. CDR3 region: CASSYGAGGELFF. CDR3 DNA sequence: TGTGCCAGCAGCTATGGGGCAGGCGGGGAGCTGTTTTTT.

CDR3 in DNA: TGTGCCAGCCCTCCGGGACTAGCGACGAGCTCCTACGAGCAGTACTTC. It translates to CASPPGLATSSYEQYF. This rearrangement joins TRBV2 to TRBJ2-7; 10 bases line up with TRBD2. The ends lost 8 bases at V and 0 bases at J; junction bases unmatched: 10. Germline values: CDR1 SNHLY, CDR2 FYNNEI. The CDR3 runs to 16 residues.

This clonotype was counted only a few times. The chain recombines TRBV6-1 with TRBJ2-1; TRBD2 agrees at 9 bases. CDR1 and CDR2 (germline): MNHNS, SASEGT. Trimming cost V 4 bases and J 7 bases; bases outside gene matches: 11. This CDR3 contains 16 residues. The CDR3 is CASSVIGGGARNEQFF. The CDR3 nucleotides read TGTGCCAGCAGTGTGATAGGCGGGGGGGCCAGGAATGAGCAGTTCTTC.

This clonotype has only a few counts. V and J are TRBV7-2 and TRBJ2-3; D is unresolved. Between the trimmed V and J ends, which lost 1 base and 1 base, there was a span of 9 bases. The CDR3 totals 15 residues. CDR1 and CDR2 (germline): SGHTA, FQGNSA. The CDR3 is CASSLEAPRTDTQYF. The CDR3 DNA reads as TGTGCCAGCAGCTTAGAAGCTCCCCGCACAGATACGCAGTATTTT.

The chain combines TRBV12-3 or TRBV12-4 with TRBJ1-5; 9 bases map to TRBD1. CDR3 length equals 17 residues. The V and J ends lost 2 bases and 3 bases, in that order; junction bases with no gene match: 8. For the CDR3, the DNA is TGTGCCAGCAGTTTAACCGTGGACAGGGGTTACAATCAGCCCCAGCATTTT. This gives the protein CASSLTVDRGYNQPQHF.

The genes are TRBV7-6 and TRBJ1-2; maybe TRBD1 (5 bases). The V and J ends lost 5 bases and 0 bases respectively, with 16 bases between them. The CDR3 sequence is 16 residues long. The germline gives CDR1 SGHVS, CDR2 FNYEAQ. The chain's CDR3 is CASSIQGSTTNYGYTF. CDR3 sequence (DNA): TGTGCCAGCAGCATCCAGGGCAGTACTACTAACTATGGCTACACCTTC.

This clonotype appeared a single time. The V and J genes are TRBV20-1 and TRBJ2-7; 7 nucleotides agree with TRBD1. The germline gives CDR1 DFQATT, CDR2 SNEGSKA (reference sequence). The J segment lost 3 bases and the V segment lost 0 bases, leaving 5 bases of the junction unmatched. The CDR3 has 14 amino acids. CDR3 nucleotides: TGCAGTGCTAGAGATCTGGGACAGAACTACGAGCAGTACTTC. It encodes CSARDLGQNYEQYF.

This clonotype was seen once. J is TRBJ1-2 and V is TRBV18; TRBD1 is a possible D gene (5 bases). CDR1 is KGHSH, CDR2 LQKENI, per germline. The V end lost 2 bases, the J end lost 0 bases, and 22 bases lay between the germline ends. CDR3 length: 19 amino acids. DNA of the CDR3: TGTGCCAGCTCACCAGGTTTAGCAGGGACGATTTCTGCTAACTATGGCTACACCTTC. Protein product: CASSPGLAGTISANYGYTF. Using reference TRBV18 and TRBJ1-2 for the parts outside the CDR3, the full variable domain is NAGVMQNPRHLVRRRGQEARLRCSPMKGHSHVYWYRQLPEEGLKFMVYLQKENIIDESGMPKERFSAEFPKEGPSILRIQQVVRGDSAAYFCASSPGLAGTISANYGYTFGSGTRLTVV.

Ten or more counts support this clonotype. The rearrangement joins TRBV19 to TRBJ2-7; possibly TRBD2 for D (6 bases). CDR3 length: 14 residues. The ends were cut back, 0 bases at V and 3 bases at J, with 9 bases in the middle. CDR1 is LNHDA and CDR2 is SQIVND in the germline V gene (reference sequence). The CDR3 DNA reads as TGTGCCAGTAGTATAGATCCGCGGGGCTACGAGCAGTACTTC. Its translation is CASSIDPRGYEQYF.

The chain couples TRBV7-6 to TRBJ2-7; unclear D gene. The V and J ends lost 5 bases and 2 bases respectively, with 7 bases between them. Per the germline V gene, CDR1 is SGHVS and CDR2 is FNYEAQ. The CDR3 is made up of 12 amino acids. The CDR3, as DNA: TGTGCCAGCAGCACCGACACCTACGAGCAGTACTTC. It codes for CASSTDTYEQYF.

This clonotype occurred many times. The chain combines TRBV7-2 with TRBJ2-7; D is undetermined. The CDR3 extends over 13 amino acids. Trimming removed 2 bases at V and 2 bases at J, with 7 bases between. The germline V gene encodes CDR1 SGHTA and CDR2 FQGNSA. CDR3 nucleotides: TGTGCCAGCAGCTTACGGGTTACCTACGAGCAGTACTTC. Protein: CASSLRVTYEQYF.

This clonotype has a handful of counts. This chain joins TRBV7-2 and TRBJ2-2; D unclear. The CDR3 is 14 amino acids. Germline V gene lookup returns CDR1 SGHTA and CDR2 FQGNSA. The V end was cut by 4 bases, the J end by 5 bases, with 11 bases between. The CDR3 sequence is CASSSSRWTGELFF. CDR3 sequence (DNA): TGTGCCAGCAGCTCCAGCCGTTGGACCGGGGAGCTGTTTTTT.

This rearrangement joins TRBV15 to TRBJ2-3, with 12 positions matching TRBD2. Trimming cost V 0 bases and J 5 bases; bases outside gene matches: 3. This CDR3 has 16 amino acids. Germline V gene sequence: CDR1 LNHNV, CDR2 YYDKDF (reference sequence). CDR3 nucleotide sequence: TGTGCCACCAGCAGAGAACCGGGACTAGCGGGAGATACGCAGTATTTT. Translating gives CATSREPGLAGDTQYF.

The chain uses TRBV7-2 and TRBJ2-3, with 12 bases aligning to TRBD2. The germline gives CDR1 SGHTA, CDR2 FQGNSA. Trimming took 5 bases from V and 7 from J; bases not matched to a gene: 7. The CDR3 covers 15 residues. This chain's CDR3 is CASSILAGGRNTQYF. In DNA, the CDR3 is TGTGCCAGCAGCATTCTAGCGGGGGGGCGAAATACGCAGTATTTT.

The rearrangement joins TRBV6-5 to TRBJ2-5; TRBD1 matches at 10 bases. CDR1 MNHEY and CDR2 SVGAGI come from the germline V gene. This CDR3 region has 16 residues. J was trimmed by 0 bases and V by 2 bases; bases with no gene match: 3. The CDR3 is CASSYGTGVYQETQYF. CDR3 DNA: TGTGCCAGCAGTTACGGGACAGGGGTGTACCAAGAGACCCAGTACTTC.

The V gene is TRBV7-2, the J gene TRBJ2-3; D not certain. The germline V gene encodes CDR1 SGHTA and CDR2 FQGNSA. Deletions cut 5 bases from V and 5 bases from J, with 14 bases between. The CDR3 has 14 amino acids. The CDR3 protein is CASSPQRVGDTQYF. DNA of the CDR3: TGTGCCAGCAGCCCCCAAAGGGTTGGAGATACGCAGTATTTT.

This clonotype was seen repeatedly, ten times or more. The chain employs TRBV7-9 and TRBJ2-1; 11 nucleotides line up with TRBD1. This CDR3 comprises 14 residues. Trimming removed 3 bases from V and 7 bases from J; junction bases left unmatched: 2. CDR1 and CDR2 from the germline V gene are SEHNR and FQNEAQ (reference sequence). The CDR3 sequence is CASSLGQGGNEQFF. The CDR3 DNA is TGTGCCAGCAGCTTGGGACAGGGGGGGAATGAGCAGTTCTTC.

The chain joins TRBV16 to TRBJ2-7, with 7 bases that match TRBD1. V shed 2 bases, J shed 3 bases, and the junction held 4 bases outside the gene matches. The CDR3 has 14 amino acids. The germline CDR1 and CDR2 sequences are KGHSY and FQNENV. In DNA form, the CDR3 reads TGTGCCAGCAGCCAACCCAGGGGGTTCTACGAGCAGTACTTC. It encodes CASSQPRGFYEQYF.

In this sample, this clonotype turned up a few times. Here the CDR3 reads CASSFQGLDRGNTIYF. CDR3 nucleotide sequence: TGTGCCAGCAGCTTTCAGGGGTTGGATCGGGGAAACACCATATATTTT. The chain has TRBV7-8 and TRBJ1-3, with D possibly TRBD1 on 6 matching bases. Deletions cut 3 bases from V and 4 bases from J, with 16 bases between. The CDR3 has 16 amino acids. Germline CDR1 reads SGHVS; CDR2 reads FQNEAQ.

The chain combines TRBV7-2 with TRBJ2-3; the D is unclear. In germline, CDR1 is SGHTA, CDR2 FQGNSA. Trimming stripped 5 bases from V and 6 bases from J, with 12 bases between. CDR3 length: 13 amino acids. The CDR3 region is CASSPTLRDTQYF. In DNA, the CDR3 is TGTGCCAGCAGCCCGACGCTACGGGATACGCAGTATTTT.

This clonotype occurred many times. The chain uses TRBV7-6 and TRBJ2-1; D not certain. The CDR3 has 14 amino acids. CDR1 SGHVS and CDR2 FNYEAQ come from the germline V gene. Trimming took 8 bases from V and 5 from J, leaving 16 bases between them. The CDR3 sequence: CASGRARGHNEQFF. The CDR3 coding sequence is TGTGCCAGCGGCAGAGCCCGCGGCCACAATGAGCAGTTCTTC.